This T cell receptor beta chain stems from a study of beta chain features in type 1 diabetes. Turning to the study itself: All samples combined gave 95 million to 130 million sorted cells for examination.

V gave up 2 bases and J gave up 0 bases, with 14 bases separating them. This CDR3 has 16 amino acids. Germline CDR1 is MDHEN and CDR2 is SYDVKM. As regards this clone: Its antigen is still unknown.

CD4+ cells of the naive, central memory, regulatory and stem cell-like memory types were sorted via CD45RO/CCR7/CD25/CD127/CD95/CD27. Sorted populations all exceeded 98% purity. Investigators reverse transcribed all isolated RNA, so they sequenced expressed TCRB transcripts. Profiling relied on immunoSEQ multiplex PCR, and the TCRdb table lists in-frame clones only, not all of them. This sample carries some 370,000 clones, roughly a tenth of them seen once, and the ten largest clones take about 0.64%. Study-level findings and limits: A moderate, significant TCRB CDR3 shortening appeared in type 1 diabetes across four CD4+ subsets.

The chain has TRBV28 and TRBJ2-7, with TRBD2 as a possible D gene (6 bases). The sequenced sample consisted of central memory CD4+ T cells from blood. This TCR derives from a man aged 30-40 years with type 1 diabetes. This chain's CDR3 is CASSLGGTVSSYEQYF. DNA of the CDR3: TGTGCCAGCAGTTTAGGGGGGACCGTGAGCTCCTACGAGCAGTACTTC.